This TCR beta chain was observed in a study of blood T cell repertoires in COVID-19. In the study overall: Collection of acute and convalescent COVID-19 samples took place in the United States, Italy and Spain. Sources were T cells, B-cell-depleted T cells, or PBMCs; the material itself was cDNA or gDNA.

Authors' methods: For nucleated cells, counts were estimated from reference gene primer amplification. The table came from immunoSEQ multiplex PCR; TCRdb's copy has only in-frame clones and leaves some out. V, J and clone size are taken as reported in that table, and D and trimming were inferred from the DNA itself. The sample shows hundreds of thousands of clones, roughly 91% of them seen only once. The receptor was derived from a woman under 40 with acute or convalescent COVID-19. Sequenced input: peripheral blood.

The chain's CDR3 is CASSQSAGEETQYF. The CDR3 bases are TGTGCCAGCAGCCAATCCGCAGGCGAAGAGACCCAGTACTTC. The chain recombines TRBV3-1 (or the pseudogene TRBV3-2) with TRBJ2-5; D not resolved. The CDR3 covers 14 residues. The V gene's germline CDR1 is LGHDT and CDR2 YNNKEL (reference sequence). Trimming took 2 bases from V and 3 from J, leaving 10 bases between them.